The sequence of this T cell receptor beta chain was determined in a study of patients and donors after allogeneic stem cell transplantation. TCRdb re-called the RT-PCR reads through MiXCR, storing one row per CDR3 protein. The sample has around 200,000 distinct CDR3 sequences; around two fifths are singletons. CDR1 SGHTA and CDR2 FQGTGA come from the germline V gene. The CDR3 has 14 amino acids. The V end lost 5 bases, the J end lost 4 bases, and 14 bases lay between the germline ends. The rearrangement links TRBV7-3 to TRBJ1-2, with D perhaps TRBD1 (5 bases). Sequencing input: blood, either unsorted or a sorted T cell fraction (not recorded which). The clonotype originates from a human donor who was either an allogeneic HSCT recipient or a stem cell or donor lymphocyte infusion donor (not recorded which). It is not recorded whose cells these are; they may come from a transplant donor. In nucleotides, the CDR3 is TGTGCCAGCAGCCCCGACCGGGACGGCTATGGCTACACCTTC. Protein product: CASSPDRDGYGYTF.